This T cell receptor beta chain was observed in a study of T cell responses to AZD1222 COVID-19 vaccine. Study-level results: Clonal diversity may have been underestimated in mostly white British donors. Spike-specific TCR depth and breadth grew after two AZD1222 doses. Among those given AZD1222, only five to seven were seropositive at baseline.

About this clone: Its antigen is still unknown.

Germline CDR1 reads SSHAT; CDR2 reads FNYEAQ (reference sequence). The CDR3 contains 13 residues. Repertoires were generated with immunoSEQ multiplex PCR, while TCRdb's copy carries only in-frame clones and drops some. The repertoire holds about 69,000 clones, 80% seen once, with 11% to 15% in the top ten. The receptor was isolated from an adult who received the AZD1222 COVID-19 vaccine. The sequencing here drew on peripheral blood, taken 28 days after the second AZD1222 dose. The chain uses TRBV7-7 and TRBJ1-5; D uncertain. The CDR3 DNA reads TGTGCTAGCGCACTAACGGTCAATCAGCCCCAGCATTTT. This gives the protein CASALTVNQPQHF.